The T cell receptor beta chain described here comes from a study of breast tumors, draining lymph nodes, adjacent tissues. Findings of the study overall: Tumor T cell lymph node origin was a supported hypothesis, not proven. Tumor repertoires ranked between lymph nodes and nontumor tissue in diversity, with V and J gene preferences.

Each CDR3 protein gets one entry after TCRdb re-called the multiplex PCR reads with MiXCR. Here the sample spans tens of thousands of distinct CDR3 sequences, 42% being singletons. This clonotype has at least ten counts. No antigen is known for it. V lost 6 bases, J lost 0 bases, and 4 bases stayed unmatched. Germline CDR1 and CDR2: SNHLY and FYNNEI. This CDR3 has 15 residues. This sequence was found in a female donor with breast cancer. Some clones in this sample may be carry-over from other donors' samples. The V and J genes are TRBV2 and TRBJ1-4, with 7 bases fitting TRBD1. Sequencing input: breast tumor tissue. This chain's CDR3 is CASRSTGTTNEKLFF. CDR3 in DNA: TGTGCCAGCAGGTCGACAGGGACAACTAATGAAAAACTGTTTTTT.